These 28 T cell receptor beta chains came from one sample sequenced in a study of cytomegalovirus exposure and HLA in healthy donors. PCR was performed using 60 Vbeta and 13 Jbeta primers. Method: immunoSEQ multiplex PCR; TCRdb's copy keeps in-frame clones and lacks some. The sample lists over 150,000 clones; less than 80% were seen once. The material sequenced was PBMCs. The receptor set was obtained from a man in his forties in good health and CMV-seronegative.

About this clone itself: The junction departs from germline at one end; a sequencing error may be responsible. The chain carries TRBV6-4 and TRBJ1-3; maybe TRBD1 (6 bases). The germline CDR1 and CDR2 sequences are MRHNA and SNTAGT. This CDR3 region has 14 residues. The chain's CDR3 is CASSEGTNGSTIYF. CDR3 sequence (DNA): TGTGCCAGCAGTGAGGGGACAAACGGAAGCACCATATATTTT.

The chain carries TRBV6-1 and TRBJ2-7; 8 bases map to TRBD2. CDR3 length: 15 residues. V lost 5 bases, J lost 3 bases, and 9 bases stayed unmatched. CDR1 is MNHNS, CDR2 SASEGT, per germline. This CDR3 reads CASSRLAGPNYEQYF. CDR3 sequence (DNA): TGTGCCAGCAGTCGGCTAGCGGGTCCTAACTACGAGCAGTACTTC.

The chain recombines TRBV5-8 with TRBJ1-2, with D possibly being TRBD1 (6 bases). Germline V gene sequence: CDR1 SGHTS, CDR2 YDEGEE. V lost 0 bases to trimming and J lost 5 bases, with 14 bases between them. This CDR3 is built from 15 residues. DNA for the CDR3: TGTGCCAGCAGCTTGGCCTCGGGCAGGGGATATGGCTACACCTTC. The encoded protein is CASSLASGRGYGYTF.

The rearrangement links TRBV13 to TRBJ1-2; D remains unclear. Trimming stripped 0 bases from V and 2 bases from J, with 10 bases between. This CDR3 has 15 residues. The germline CDR1 and CDR2 sequences are PRHDT and FYEKMQ (reference sequence). In nucleotides, the CDR3 is TGTGCCAGCAGCTTAGGTCCGGTTTCCAACTATGGCTACACCTTC. Its protein is CASSLGPVSNYGYTF.

The rearrangement uses TRBV7-8 and TRBJ1-3; D not resolved. V shed 3 bases and J shed 0 bases, with 9 bases lying between them. The CDR3 consists of 15 residues. Germline loops: CDR1 SGHVS, CDR2 FQNEAQ. CDR3 sequence reads: CASSFTAPSGNTIYF. CDR3 bases: TGTGCCAGCAGCTTCACAGCCCCCTCTGGAAACACCATATATTTT.

This clone was observed a single time. The chain is built from TRBV5-1 and TRBJ1-1; D ambiguous. Germline V gene sequence: CDR1 SGHRS, CDR2 YFSETQ. The CDR3 has 14 amino acids. V was cut by 1 base and J by 4 bases, with 11 bases left in between. The CDR3 DNA is TGCGCCAGCAGCTTGTCTTCGGGGAGCACTGAAGCTTTCTTT. Amino acids: CASSLSSGSTEAFF.

The V gene is TRBV7-2, the J gene TRBJ1-1; perhaps TRBD1 as D (6 bases). CDR1 and CDR2 (germline): SGHTA, FQGNSA. The CDR3 contains 14 residues. V was shortened by 5 bases and J by 8 bases, with 18 bases between the two germline ends. The CDR3 DNA follows: TGTGCCAGCAGCCCGATAGGGGGTCCGGAGGAAGCTTTCTTT. Protein: CASSPIGGPEEAFF.

The chain recombines TRBV10-3 with TRBJ2-2, with D perhaps TRBD1 (5 bases). The V gene's germline CDR1 is ENHRY and CDR2 SYGVKD. The V and J ends lost 5 bases and 2 bases respectively, with 12 bases between them. The CDR3 runs 15 residues. CDR3 bases: TGTGCCATCAGTACTACAGGTCAAAACACCGGGGAGCTGTTTTTT. Protein: CAISTTGQNTGELFF.

V gene TRBV4-2 combines with J gene TRBJ1-3; no clear D. The ends were cut back, 5 bases at V and 4 bases at J, with 12 bases in the middle. CDR3 length: 14 residues. Germline V gene data show CDR1 as LGHNA and CDR2 as YNFKEQ. The chain's CDR3 is CASSKPGGGNTIYF. CDR3 nucleotide sequence: TGTGCCAGCAGCAAACCGGGAGGAGGAAACACCATATATTTT.

The genes are TRBV5-6 and TRBJ2-5, with 8 bases fitting TRBD2. Germline CDR1 and CDR2: SGHDT and YYEEEE. V dropped 4 bases and J dropped 2; count of bases not matched to a gene: 7. This CDR3 is built from 15 residues. The CDR3 DNA follows: TGTGCCAGCAGCCCACGCGGGGGGATACAAGAGACCCAGTACTTC. It yields the protein CASSPRGGIQETQYF.

The chain combines TRBV30 with TRBJ2-3; 9 nucleotides line up with TRBD1. The junction had 7 bases not matched to a gene; V was cut back by 8 bases and J by 4 bases. Germline V lookup: CDR1 GTSNPN, CDR2 SVGIG (reference sequence). The CDR3 loop spans 13 amino acids. CDR3 nucleotides: TGTGCCCGACAGGGGACAGGGTCAGATACGCAGTATTTT. The encoded protein is CARQGTGSDTQYF.

CDR3 in amino acids: CSALAPGELFF. Written as DNA, the CDR3 is TGCAGTGCTTTAGCACCCGGGGAGCTGTTTTTT. The chain has TRBV20-1 and TRBJ2-2; no clear D. The CDR3 length is 11 residues. Germline-derived CDR1 and CDR2 are DFQATT and SNEGSKA (reference sequence). V was clipped by 5 bases and J by 6 bases, with 7 bases between them.

The chain carries TRBV28 and TRBJ2-5; D perhaps matches TRBD2 (7 bases). Germline V gives CDR1 MDHEN, CDR2 SYDVKM. Trimming left V 6 bases short and J 7 bases short, with 21 bases between. This CDR3 contains 15 residues. As DNA, the CDR3 is TGTGCCAGCAGCACCTCCCGTTGGGGGGGCGGGACCCAGTACTTC. This gives the protein CASSTSRWGGGTQYF.

The V call is TRBV2, the J call TRBJ2-3; 10 bases fit TRBD2. Germline V gene sequence: CDR1 SNHLY, CDR2 FYNNEI. The CDR3 has 16 amino acids. V shed 4 bases, J shed 2 bases, and the junction held 6 bases outside the gene matches. CDR3 loop: CASSVGTSEVTDTQYF. The CDR3 nucleotides are TGTGCCAGCAGTGTTGGGACTAGCGAAGTCACAGATACGCAGTATTTT.

This clone showed up just a few times. V and J are TRBV30 and TRBJ1-5; D ambiguous. Trimming stripped 2 bases from V and 0 bases from J, with 8 bases between. This CDR3 is 14 amino acids long. Germline loops: CDR1 GTSNPN, CDR2 SVGIG (reference sequence). The CDR3 DNA reads TGTGCCTGGAGTTGGAGTGGTAGCAATCAGCCCCAGCATTTT. As protein: CAWSWSGSNQPQHF.

J is TRBJ2-3 and V is TRBV5-1; TRBD2 agrees at 8 bases. The CDR3 covers 19 residues. Per the germline V gene, CDR1 is SGHRS and CDR2 is YFSETQ. V lost 1 base, J lost 4 bases, and 17 bases stayed unmatched. The CDR3: CASSLSITSGGGTADTQYF. The CDR3 DNA is TGCGCCAGCAGCTTGTCTATTACCTCTGGCGGGGGGACCGCAGATACGCAGTATTTT.

The table lists this clone with a few counts. V and J are TRBV5-6 and TRBJ2-5; TRBD2 matches at 8 bases. V lost 2 bases, J lost 5 bases, and 2 bases stayed unmatched. The germline gives CDR1 SGHDT, CDR2 YYEEEE. The CDR3 runs to 13 residues. The CDR3 is CASSFGGAETQYF. The CDR3 coding sequence is TGTGCCAGCAGCTTCGGGGGGGCTGAGACCCAGTACTTC. Full variable domain (remainder filled in from reference TRBV5-6 and TRBJ2-5): DAGVTQSPTHLIKTRGQQVTLRCSPKSGHDTVSWYQQALGQGPQFIFQYYEEEERQRGNFPDRFSGHQFPNYSSELNVNALLLGDSALYLCASSFGGAETQYFGPGTRLLVL.

This clone was seen many times. This chain connects TRBV5-6 to TRBJ1-1; 9 positions agree with TRBD1. The germline V gene encodes CDR1 SGHDT and CDR2 YYEEEE. The CDR3 length is 14 residues. J gave up 4 bases and V 2 bases, and 3 bases lay outside the gene matches. The CDR3 sequence: CASSFSTGGTEAFF. CDR3 sequence (DNA): TGTGCCAGCAGCTTCTCGACAGGGGGCACTGAAGCTTTCTTT.

Regarding this clone: The junction shows a germline mismatch at one end, possibly a read error. The V gene is TRBV7-8, the J gene TRBJ2-5, with D possibly being TRBD2 (6 bases). The CDR3 is made up of 16 amino acids. Germline-derived CDR1 and CDR2 are SGHVS and FQNEAQ. The DNA of the CDR3 is TGTGCCAGCGGCTTAGCAACGGGGGTAATACAAGAGACCCAGTACTTC. It specifies CASGLATGVIQETQYF.

V usage is TRBV29-1 and J usage is TRBJ1-1; TRBD1 matches at 7 bases. Germline CDR1 and CDR2: SQVTM and ANQGSEA. The CDR3 length is 15 residues. The trim removed 3 bases at V and 4 bases at J, leaving 11 bases unmatched. CDR3 sequence reads: CSVENPTGLGTEAFF. The CDR3, as DNA: TGCAGCGTTGAGAATCCGACAGGGTTGGGCACTGAAGCTTTCTTT.

The chain recombines TRBV19 with TRBJ2-5, with TRBD2 identical over 13 bases. Germline V gene lookup returns CDR1 LNHDA and CDR2 SQIVND (reference sequence). J lost 1 base, V lost 6 bases, and 5 bases had no gene match. CDR3 length: 16 residues. CDR3 region: CASRPGLAGVQETQYF. DNA for the CDR3: TGTGCCAGTAGACCTGGACTAGCGGGGGTCCAAGAGACCCAGTACTTC.

The genes are TRBV19 and TRBJ2-7; perhaps TRBD1 as D (6 bases). Germline V gene lookup returns CDR1 LNHDA and CDR2 SQIVND (reference sequence). The CDR3 runs to 14 residues. V lost 6 bases, J lost 3 bases, and 15 bases lay in between. CDR3 protein: CASSRGGILYEQYF. The CDR3 bases are TGTGCCAGTAGCAGAGGGGGAATCCTCTACGAGCAGTACTTC.

The table lists this clone with a few counts. The V call is TRBV7-6, the J call TRBJ1-6; 8 bases agree with TRBD1. The CDR3 has 15 residues. With 1 base clipped from V and 7 bases from J, the junction kept 3 bases outside the gene matches. Germline V lookup: CDR1 SGHVS, CDR2 FNYEAQ. As DNA, the CDR3 is TGTGCCAGCAGCTTAGGACAGGGGAAGAATTCACCCCTCCACTTT. This translates into CASSLGQGKNSPLHF.

This clone has a count of ten or more. The chain uses TRBV7-2 and TRBJ1-5, with 7 bases identical to TRBD1. V was clipped by 5 bases and J by 7 bases; unmatched bases: 11. Germline V gene data show CDR1 as SGHTA and CDR2 as FQGNSA. The length of the CDR3 is 15 residues. The CDR3 nucleotides read TGTGCCAGCAGCGAACGGACAGGCCCCCACCAGCCCCAGCATTTT. It codes for CASSERTGPHQPQHF.

The chain couples TRBV28 to TRBJ1-6; TRBD1 is a possible D gene (6 bases). CDR3 size: 16 residues. Deletions cut 5 bases from V and 10 bases from J, with 21 bases between. Germline V gives CDR1 MDHEN, CDR2 SYDVKM. The CDR3 DNA follows: TGTGCCAGCAGTACTCGGTCAGCGGGAGGGGGATCACCCCTCCACTTT. It codes for CASSTRSAGGGSPLHF.

This sequence joins TRBV5-4 and TRBJ2-2, with TRBD2 identical over 7 bases. The J segment lost 1 base and the V segment lost 0 bases, leaving 3 bases of the junction unmatched. The CDR3 runs to 16 residues. The germline V gene has CDR1 SGHNT and CDR2 YYREEE (reference sequence). This chain's CDR3 is CASSLGGRGNTGELFF. The CDR3 DNA sequence: TGTGCCAGCAGCTTGGGGGGGAGGGGGAACACCGGGGAGCTGTTTTTT.

The gene calls are TRBV5-1 and TRBJ1-5; D is uncertain. The CDR3 spans 14 residues. Germline lookup yields CDR1 SGHRS and CDR2 YFSETQ. The V and J ends lost 0 bases and 7 bases respectively, with 11 bases between them. CDR3 DNA: TGCGCCAGCAGCTTGGACGCGGGTCACCAGCCCCAGCATTTT. Its translation: CASSLDAGHQPQHF.

The chain links TRBV4-1 to TRBJ2-3, with TRBD2 identical over 7 bases. V dropped 0 bases and J dropped 5; count of bases not matched to a gene: 8. Germline V gene sequence: CDR1 MGHRA, CDR2 YSYEKL. This CDR3 has 16 residues. DNA of the CDR3: TGCGCCAGCAGCCAAGATTGGAGCGGGGTTCAAGATACGCAGTATTTT. Translating gives CASSQDWSGVQDTQYF.